Presented here are 24 T cell receptor beta chains from one specimen sequenced in a study of chemoradiotherapy in HPV16-positive cancers. Data came from immunoSEQ multiplex PCR; TCRdb stores just in-frame clones and leaves some out. The sample yields around 14,000 clones, 65% to 85% seen once. Collection of the sample occurred from a patient who underwent chemoradiotherapy. Every receptor here comes from a human donor with HPV-associated anogenital cancer.

In its sample, this clone was seen a few times. CDR3 coding DNA: TGTGCCAGCAGCTTAGAATTTTGGGATCAGCCCCAGCATTTT. Translation: CASSLEFWDQPQHF. The genes are TRBV7-2 and TRBJ1-5; no reliable D call. Germline V gene lookup returns CDR1 SGHTA and CDR2 FQGNSA. Trimming cost V 1 base and J 5 bases, with 9 bases left between them. The CDR3 extends over 14 amino acids.

The chain has TRBV19 and TRBJ2-7; D call uncertain. Trimming cost V 7 bases and J 7 bases, with 11 bases left between them. CDR3 length: 11 residues. CDR1 is LNHDA, CDR2 SQIVND, per germline (reference sequence). For the CDR3, the DNA is TGTGCCAGTAATCATCCCCATGAGCAGTACTTC. It codes for CASNHPHEQYF.

The chain couples TRBV19 to TRBJ2-7, with 9 bases that match TRBD1. J lost 3 bases, V lost 3 bases, and 3 bases had no gene match. This CDR3 has 14 residues. CDR1 and CDR2 from the germline V gene are LNHDA and SQIVND (reference sequence). The CDR3 here is CASSIEGQGYEQYF. The CDR3 DNA reads TGTGCCAGTAGTATTGAGGGACAGGGCTACGAGCAGTACTTC.

V usage is TRBV7-2 and J usage is TRBJ1-5; no reliable D call. Trimming pared 5 bases from V and 1 base from J, leaving 9 bases between. The CDR3 totals 14 residues. Germline V CDR1 and CDR2: SGHTA, FQGNSA. This CDR3 is CASSASLSNQPQHF. The DNA of the CDR3 is TGTGCCAGCAGCGCCTCCCTAAGCAATCAGCCCCAGCATTTT.

J is TRBJ2-5 and V is TRBV5-6; the D gene is possibly TRBD2 (7 bases). The ends were cut back, 2 bases at V and 2 bases at J, with 16 bases in the middle. Germline CDR1 SGHDT, CDR2 YYEEEE. The CDR3 totals 16 residues. CDR3: CASSFLTGGLQETQYF. Here the CDR3 DNA reads TGTGCCAGCAGCTTCTTAACGGGGGGCCTACAAGAGACCCAGTACTTC.

This clone was seen only a few times. The rearrangement uses TRBV5-4 and TRBJ1-1; a possible D gene is TRBD1 (5 bases). The CDR3 has 13 residues. The germline V and J ends were trimmed by 1 base and 1 base, with 5 bases remaining between them. Germline-derived CDR1 and CDR2 are SGHNT and YYREEE (reference sequence). Written as DNA, the CDR3 is TGTGCCAGCAGCTTGACAGGGAACACTGAAGCTTTCTTT. The encoded protein is CASSLTGNTEAFF.

This clone has just a few counts. The chain employs TRBV19 and TRBJ1-1; 7 bases fit TRBD1. V lost 4 bases, J lost 6 bases, and 8 bases stayed unmatched. This CDR3 spans 14 amino acids. CDR1 LNHDA and CDR2 SQIVND come from the germline V gene (reference sequence). As DNA, the CDR3 is TGTGCCAGTAGTACTCTAGGACAGGTTCCTGAAGCTTTCTTT. It is translated as CASSTLGQVPEAFF.

CDR3 sequence: CASSSSGGFSYEQYF. The CDR3 DNA reads TGTGCCAGCAGTTCTAGCGGGGGATTTTCCTACGAGCAGTACTTC. The gene calls are TRBV28 and TRBJ2-7, with 10 nucleotides matching TRBD2. CDR3 length: 15 amino acids. With 4 bases clipped from V and 1 base from J, the junction kept 4 bases outside the gene matches. Looked up from germline, CDR1 is MDHEN and CDR2 is SYDVKM.

The chain is built from TRBV11-1 and TRBJ2-2; 12 positions agree with TRBD1. Looked up from germline, CDR1 is SGHAT and CDR2 is FQDESV (reference sequence). V lost 5 bases and J lost 2; bases outside the gene matches: 6. The CDR3 is 17 amino acids. The CDR3 nucleotides read TGTGCCAGCAGCCAACCCGGGACAGGGGGCAACACCGGGGAGCTGTTTTTT. The encoded protein is CASSQPGTGGNTGELFF.

The V call is TRBV4-3, the J call TRBJ2-1, with 7 bases aligning to TRBD1. CDR3 length equals 18 residues. J gave up 6 bases and V 0 bases, and 14 bases lay outside the gene matches. In germline, CDR1 is LGHNA, CDR2 YSLEER. CDR3 loop: CASSQDEGATEASNEQFF. In nucleotides, the CDR3 is TGCGCCAGCAGCCAAGATGAGGGGGCGACCGAAGCGTCCAATGAGCAGTTCTTC.

V and J are TRBV7-9 and TRBJ2-1, with D perhaps TRBD2 (6 bases). CDR3 length: 15 amino acids. Trimming took 1 base from V and 5 from J, leaving 12 bases between them. Germline V gene lookup returns CDR1 SEHNR and CDR2 FQNEAQ (reference sequence). Here the CDR3 reads CASSLGAGWDNEQFF. CDR3 coding DNA: TGTGCCAGCAGCTTAGGGGCGGGGTGGGACAATGAGCAGTTCTTC.

Remarks on this clone: This sample includes further DNA sequences coding for the same CDR3. The chain couples TRBV9 to TRBJ1-2, with D maybe TRBD1 (6 bases). Between the trimmed V and J ends, which lost 2 bases and 1 base, there was a span of 12 bases. The CDR3 has 15 residues. CDR1 is SGDLS and CDR2 is YYNGEE in the germline V gene. The CDR3 spells CASSVGGLLNYGYTF. CDR3 sequence (DNA): TGTGCCAGCAGCGTCGGGGGGCTCCTTAACTATGGCTACACCTTC. The entire variable domain, with the rest obtained from reference TRBV9 and TRBJ1-2, is as follows: DSGVTQTPKHLITATGQRVTLRCSPRSGDLSVYWYQQSLDQGLQFLIQYYNGEERAKGNILERFSAQQFPDLHSELNLSSLELGDSALYFCASSVGGLLNYGYTFGSGTRLTVV.

V and J are TRBV29-1 and TRBJ1-2; TRBD1 agrees at 10 bases. V shed 3 bases, J shed 4 bases, and the junction held 2 bases outside the gene matches. Germline V gene data show CDR1 as SQVTM and CDR2 as ANQGSEA. The CDR3 has 13 residues. The CDR3 region is CSVDGTGVYGYTF. CDR3 DNA sequence: TGCAGCGTTGACGGGACAGGGGTCTATGGCTACACCTTC.

The rearrangement links TRBV6-5 to TRBJ2-4; TRBD2 is a possible D gene (7 bases). The CDR3 consists of 15 residues. The V end was cut by 10 bases, the J end by 0 bases, with 16 bases between. Per germline, CDR1 MNHEY and CDR2 SVGAGI. Here the CDR3 DNA reads TGTGCCACCCGACCGGGGGGCGTAGCCAAAAACATTCAGTACTTC. Translation gives CATRPGGVAKNIQYF.

The chain is built from TRBV14 and TRBJ1-1, with D possibly being TRBD1 (6 bases). Germline V gene lookup returns CDR1 SGHDN and CDR2 FVKESK. Between the trimmed V and J ends, which lost 5 bases and 5 bases, there was a span of 12 bases. The CDR3 extends over 13 amino acids. CDR3 amino acids: CASSLTGPTEAFF. CDR3 nucleotides: TGTGCCAGCAGCTTAACAGGGCCTACTGAAGCTTTCTTT.

J is TRBJ2-1 and V is TRBV28, with D possibly being TRBD1 (5 bases). The germline CDR1 and CDR2 sequences are MDHEN and SYDVKM. Trimming cost V 3 bases and J 2 bases, with 23 bases left between them. The CDR3 consists of 19 residues. DNA of the CDR3: TGTGCCAGCAGTTTTGAGGCCCTAAAGCACTGGGGCACCTACAATGAGCAGTTCTTC. Translated: CASSFEALKHWGTYNEQFF.

The chain links TRBV7-8 to TRBJ2-2; 8 bases line up with TRBD1. Trimming removed 0 bases from V and 1 base from J; junction bases left unmatched: 1. The CDR3 consists of 16 residues. Germline assignment: CDR1 SGHVS and CDR2 FQNEAQ. CDR3 in DNA: TGTGCCAGCAGCTTAGCGGGGACAGGGAACACCGGGGAGCTGTTTTTT. Its protein is CASSLAGTGNTGELFF.

This clone has a handful of counts. This rearrangement joins TRBV19 to TRBJ1-2, with TRBD1 matching 8 bases. This CDR3 comprises 13 residues. CDR1 and CDR2 from the germline V gene are LNHDA and SQIVND (reference sequence). V was clipped by 5 bases and J by 3 bases; unmatched bases: 2. CDR3 residues: CASSGQGHYGYTF. The CDR3, as DNA: TGTGCCAGTAGTGGACAGGGCCACTATGGCTACACCTTC. Based on the CDR3 plus reference TRBV19 and TRBJ1-2, the full variable domain is DGGITQSPKYLFRKEGQNVTLSCEQNLNHDAMYWYRQDPGQGLRLIYYSQIVNDFQKGDIAEGYSVSREKKESFPLTVTSAQKNPTAFYLCASSGQGHYGYTFGSGTRLTVV.

This chain links TRBV18 with TRBJ1-3; tentative D call: TRBD1 (5 bases). The germline V gene encodes CDR1 KGHSH and CDR2 LQKENI. The V end lost 6 bases, the J end lost 0 bases, and 15 bases lay between the germline ends. There are 16 residues in the CDR3. CDR3 in DNA: TGTGCCAGCTCCCCCAATGGGGCCGACTCTGGAAACACCATATATTTT. Its protein is CASSPNGADSGNTIYF.

J is TRBJ2-7 and V is TRBV6-5; tentatively, D is TRBD1 (5 bases). The CDR3 spans 12 residues. Looked up from germline, CDR1 is MNHEY and CDR2 is SVGAGI. V dropped 4 bases and J dropped 3 bases, with 7 bases sitting between them. CDR3 protein: CASSSRGYEQYF. The CDR3 DNA sequence: TGTGCCAGCAGTTCTAGGGGCTACGAGCAGTACTTC.

The rearrangement joins TRBV7-2 to TRBJ2-7; D perhaps matches TRBD1 (6 bases). Germline CDR1 and CDR2: SGHTA and FQGNSA. The CDR3 runs to 14 residues. With 3 bases removed from V and 1 base from J, the gap between germline ends came to 10 bases. CDR3 amino acids: CASSLARGSYEQYF. The CDR3 region has the DNA TGTGCCAGCAGCTTGGCCAGGGGTTCCTACGAGCAGTACTTC.

The V and J genes are TRBV28 and TRBJ1-1; TRBD1 agrees at 8 bases. V lost 4 bases, J lost 4 bases, and 8 bases stayed unmatched. The length of the CDR3 is 15 residues. From germline, CDR1 is MDHEN and CDR2 SYDVKM. The CDR3 loop is CASSSPGGAGTEAFF. The DNA for the CDR3 is TGTGCCAGCAGTTCCCCAGGGGGCGCCGGCACTGAAGCTTTCTTT.

The V and J genes are TRBV2 and TRBJ1-3; D is ambiguous. Between the trimmed V and J ends, which lost 3 bases and 0 bases, there was a span of 6 bases. This CDR3 has 14 residues. Germline CDR1 SNHLY, CDR2 FYNNEI. The CDR3 DNA follows: TGTGCCAGCAGTGATCAGGTCTCTGGAAACACCATATATTTT. Amino acids: CASSDQVSGNTIYF. The full variable domain, completed using reference TRBV2 and TRBJ1-3, is EPEVTQTPSHQVTQMGQEVILRCVPISNHLYFYWYRQILGQKVEFLVSFYNNEISEKSEIFDDQFSVERPDGSNFTLKIRSTKLEDSAMYFCASSDQVSGNTIYFGEGSWLTVV.

The chain combines TRBV7-2 with TRBJ2-5; 10 nucleotides line up with TRBD2. Germline CDR1 and CDR2: SGHTA and FQGNSA. CDR3 size: 16 residues. Trimming at V came to 1 base and at J to 4 bases, leaving 6 bases not matched to a gene. The CDR3 protein is CASSLGAGGPGETQYF. CDR3 in DNA: TGTGCCAGCAGCTTAGGAGCGGGGGGGCCGGGAGAGACCCAGTACTTC.